The entry below describes one T cell receptor beta chain. This clonotype has ten or more counts. Its antigen is still unknown. Base qualities are not recorded, but no much larger clone differs from it by a single base. Libraries were made using 5' RACE. Sequenced using a NextSeq 500. Unique molecular identifiers were attached to individual cDNA molecules in the TCR library protocol so that sequencing error and PCR bias could be corrected. Sequencing covered both TCR alpha and beta chains, and within each sample the abundances of alpha and beta sequences were tightly co-correlated. The original methods were these. Decombinator V4 was used to perform V gene, J gene and CDR3 annotation of TCR sequences. TCRs were defined as expanded if a significant change between any two time points was detected under a Poisson model with p below 0.0001. TCR abundances were normalised to the total number of TCRs sequenced per sample and expressed as counts per million. MAIT TCRs were defined by TRAV1-2 paired with TRAJ12, TRAJ20 or TRAJ33, and iNKT TCRs by TRAV10 paired with TRAJ18. A search of VDJdb, accessed on 1 November 2021, was run for TCRs annotated to CMV, EBV and SARS-CoV-2, with TCRs annotated for multiple antigens excluded. Using fastp trimming at Q25 and MiXCR clonotype assembly, TCRdb reanalyzed the public sequencing data and kept in-frame beta chains. Duplicate CDR3 protein sequences are folded into a single record with the most common DNA and genes. These V and J calls rely on TCRdb rather than the paper's analysis. In all, the sample holds about 50,000 distinct CDR3 sequences, and about 9.3% of those were seen once. The ten most abundant clones make up about 16% of the sample.

This specimen belongs to a study of early T cells in non-severe SARS-CoV-2 infection (dated by TCRdb to the early 2020s). Study-level background: Bulk RNA from unsorted whole blood was used for TCR sequencing, so alpha and beta chains could not be paired.

Inclusive of the bounding cysteine and phenylalanine, the CDR3 is 17 residues long. CDR3 DNA only is kept here, 51 bases in frame from base 1. Trimming accounts for 5 bases at V and 2 bases at J, while the number of junction bases matched to no gene is 9. CDR1 MNHEY and CDR2 SMNVEV are derived from the germline V gene (reference sequence). Set within a cohort of healthcare workers in London, UK, this nested case-control study involved weekly PCR testing of nasopharyngeal swabs along with blood sampling. Healthcare workers were enrolled in the week of the UK lockdown, from 23 to 31 March 2020, and were followed every week for up to roughly 15 weeks. Overall results and qualifications from the work: VDJdb matching was skewed toward anti-spike CD8 responses and likely underestimated virus-specific expansions by missing private and CD4 specificities.

The V and J segments used are TRBV27 and TRBJ2-1; TRBD2 matches 10 bases in the middle. This receptor was identified in an adult who was a healthcare worker with PCR-confirmed SARS-CoV-2 infection or an uninfected control (not recorded which). The sequenced sample consisted of whole blood. The nucleotide sequence is given as TGTGCCAGCAGTAAACGGGAACTAGCGGGACCCTACAATGAGCAGTTCTTC. This translates into CASSKRELAGPYNEQFF.